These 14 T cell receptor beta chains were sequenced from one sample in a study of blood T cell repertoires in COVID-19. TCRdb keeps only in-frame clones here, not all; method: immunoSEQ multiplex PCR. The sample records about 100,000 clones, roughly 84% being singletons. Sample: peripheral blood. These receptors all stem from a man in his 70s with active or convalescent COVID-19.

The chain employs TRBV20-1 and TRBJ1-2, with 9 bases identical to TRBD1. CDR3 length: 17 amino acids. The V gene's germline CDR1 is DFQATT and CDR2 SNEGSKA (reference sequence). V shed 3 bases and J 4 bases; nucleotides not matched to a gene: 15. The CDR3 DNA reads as TGCAGTGCTAGTCGGGGGGACAGGGAGACTTTGACCTATGGCTACACCTTC. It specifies CSASRGDRETLTYGYTF.

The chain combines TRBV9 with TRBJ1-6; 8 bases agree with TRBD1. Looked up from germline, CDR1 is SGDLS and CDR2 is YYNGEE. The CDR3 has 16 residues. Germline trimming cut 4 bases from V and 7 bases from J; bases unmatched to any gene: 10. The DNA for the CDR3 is TGTGCCAGCAGCCACGACAGGGGATCTTTGAATTCACCCCTCCACTTT. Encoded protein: CASSHDRGSLNSPLHF.

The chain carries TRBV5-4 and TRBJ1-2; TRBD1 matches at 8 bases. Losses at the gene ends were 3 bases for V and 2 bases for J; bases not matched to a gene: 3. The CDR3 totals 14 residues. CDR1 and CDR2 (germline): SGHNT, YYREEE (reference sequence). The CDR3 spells CASSSQGANYGYTF. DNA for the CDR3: TGTGCCAGCAGCTCCCAGGGGGCCAACTATGGCTACACCTTC.

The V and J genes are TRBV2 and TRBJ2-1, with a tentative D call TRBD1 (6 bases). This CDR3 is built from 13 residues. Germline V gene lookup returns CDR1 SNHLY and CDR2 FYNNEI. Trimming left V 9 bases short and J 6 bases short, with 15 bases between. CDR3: CASTRDNPNEQFF. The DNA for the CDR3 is TGTGCCAGTACCCGGGACAACCCCAATGAGCAGTTCTTC.

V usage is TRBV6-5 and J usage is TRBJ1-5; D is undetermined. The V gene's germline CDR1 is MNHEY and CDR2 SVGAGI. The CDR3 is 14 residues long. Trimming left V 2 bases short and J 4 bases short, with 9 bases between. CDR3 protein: CASSYNSKNQPQHF. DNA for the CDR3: TGTGCCAGCAGTTACAACAGTAAAAATCAGCCCCAGCATTTT.

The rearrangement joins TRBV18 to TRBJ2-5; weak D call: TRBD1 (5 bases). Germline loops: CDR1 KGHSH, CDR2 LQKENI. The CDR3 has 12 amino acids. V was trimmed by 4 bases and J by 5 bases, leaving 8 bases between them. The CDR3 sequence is CASSQGRETQYF. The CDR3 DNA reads TGTGCCAGCTCACAGGGGCGGGAGACCCAGTACTTC.

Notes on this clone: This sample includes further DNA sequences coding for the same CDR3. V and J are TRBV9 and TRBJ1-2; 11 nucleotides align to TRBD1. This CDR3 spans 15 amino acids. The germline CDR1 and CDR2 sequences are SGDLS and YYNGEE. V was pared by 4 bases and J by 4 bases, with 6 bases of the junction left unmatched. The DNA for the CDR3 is TGTGCCAGCAGCACGGGGACAGGGGGACTCTATGGCTACACCTTC. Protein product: CASSTGTGGLYGYTF. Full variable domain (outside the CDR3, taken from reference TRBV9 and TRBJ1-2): DSGVTQTPKHLITATGQRVTLRCSPRSGDLSVYWYQQSLDQGLQFLIQYYNGEERAKGNILERFSAQQFPDLHSELNLSSLELGDSALYFCASSTGTGGLYGYTFGSGTRLTVV.

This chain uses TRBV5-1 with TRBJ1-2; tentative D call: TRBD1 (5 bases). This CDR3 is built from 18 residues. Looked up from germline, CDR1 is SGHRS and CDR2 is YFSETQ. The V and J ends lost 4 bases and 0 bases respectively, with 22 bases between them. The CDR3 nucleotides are TGCGCCAGCAGCCCCGAGACAGAGCCTAATAGAGCTAACTATGGCTACACCTTC. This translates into CASSPETEPNRANYGYTF.

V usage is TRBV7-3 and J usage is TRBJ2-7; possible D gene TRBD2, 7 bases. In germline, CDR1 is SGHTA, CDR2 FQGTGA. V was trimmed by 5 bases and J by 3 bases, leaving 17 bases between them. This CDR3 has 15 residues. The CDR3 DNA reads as TGTGCCAGCAGCCTTCGCGGGGGCCCGTTCTACGAGCAGTACTTC. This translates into CASSLRGGPFYEQYF. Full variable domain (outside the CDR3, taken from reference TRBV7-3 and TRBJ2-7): GAGVSQTPSNKVTEKGKYVELRCDPISGHTALYWYRQSLGQGPEFLIYFQGTGAADDSGLPNDRFFAVRPEGSVSTLKIQRTERGDSAVYLCASSLRGGPFYEQYFGPGTRLTVT.

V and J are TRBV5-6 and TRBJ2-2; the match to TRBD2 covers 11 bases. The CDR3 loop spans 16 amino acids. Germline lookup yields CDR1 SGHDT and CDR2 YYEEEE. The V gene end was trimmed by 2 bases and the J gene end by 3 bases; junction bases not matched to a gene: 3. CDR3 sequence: CASSFRTSGYTGELFF. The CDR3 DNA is TGTGCCAGCAGCTTTCGGACTAGCGGGTACACCGGGGAGCTGTTTTTT.

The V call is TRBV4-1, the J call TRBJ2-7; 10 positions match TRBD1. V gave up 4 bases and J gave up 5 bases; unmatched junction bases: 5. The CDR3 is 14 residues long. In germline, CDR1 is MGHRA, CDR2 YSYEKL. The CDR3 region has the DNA TGCGCCAGCAGCCGGGACAGGGGTCTGAACGAGCAGTACTTC. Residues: CASSRDRGLNEQYF.

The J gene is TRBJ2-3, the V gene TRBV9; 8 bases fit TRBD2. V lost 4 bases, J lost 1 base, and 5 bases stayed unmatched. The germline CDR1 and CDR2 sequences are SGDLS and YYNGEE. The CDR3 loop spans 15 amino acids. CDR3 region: CASSPTSGGTDTQYF. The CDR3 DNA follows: TGTGCCAGCAGCCCAACTAGCGGAGGCACAGATACGCAGTATTTT. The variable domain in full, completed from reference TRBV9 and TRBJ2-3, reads DSGVTQTPKHLITATGQRVTLRCSPRSGDLSVYWYQQSLDQGLQFLIQYYNGEERAKGNILERFSAQQFPDLHSELNLSSLELGDSALYFCASSPTSGGTDTQYFGPGTRLTVL.

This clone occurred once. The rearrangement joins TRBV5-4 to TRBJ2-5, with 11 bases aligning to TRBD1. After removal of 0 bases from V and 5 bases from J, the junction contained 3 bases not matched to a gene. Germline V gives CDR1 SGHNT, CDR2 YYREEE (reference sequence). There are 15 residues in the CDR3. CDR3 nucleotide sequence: TGTGCCAGCAGCTTGGCCGGGACAGGGGGTGAGACCCAGTACTTC. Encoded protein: CASSLAGTGGETQYF. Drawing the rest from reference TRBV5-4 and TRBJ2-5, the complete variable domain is ETGVTQSPTHLIKTRGQQVTLRCSSQSGHNTVSWYQQALGQGPQFIFQYYREEENGRGNFPPRFSGLQFPNYSSELNVNALELDDSALYLCASSLAGTGGETQYFGPGTRLLVL.

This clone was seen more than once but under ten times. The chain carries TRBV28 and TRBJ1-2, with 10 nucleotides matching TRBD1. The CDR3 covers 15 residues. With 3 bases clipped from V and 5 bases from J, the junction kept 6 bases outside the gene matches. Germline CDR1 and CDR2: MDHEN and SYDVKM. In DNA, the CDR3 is TGTGCCAGCAGTTTTGTGACAGGGGGCATATATGGCTACACCTTC. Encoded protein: CASSFVTGGIYGYTF.